The next 12 T cell receptor beta chains were all read from a single sample in a study of response to subunit inactivated influenza vaccine. One entry per CDR3 protein results from TCRdb running MiXCR on the RT-PCR reads. This table holds 710,000 or so distinct CDR3 sequences, about 15% found once. The sequencing here drew on PBMCs from blood, taken less than 13 days after vaccination. Source of these receptors: a man aged 45 to 65 who received an inactivated influenza vaccine.

This clonotype has more than one count but fewer than ten. The chain links TRBV20-1 to TRBJ1-2; no reliable D call. Germline-derived CDR1 and CDR2 are DFQATT and SNEGSKA (reference sequence). This CDR3 is 11 amino acids long. Trimming removed 5 bases at V and 5 bases at J, with 9 bases between. The CDR3 bases are TGCAGTGCTTCAGAGGGATATGGCTACACCTTC. The encoded protein is CSASEGYGYTF.

This clonotype was observed many times. The chain recombines TRBV11-2 with TRBJ2-3, with a tentative D call TRBD2 (6 bases). The CDR3 consists of 16 residues. CDR1 and CDR2 from the germline V gene are SGHAT and FQNNGV. Trimming took off 2 bases at V and 7 bases at J, with 19 bases between the two ends. CDR3 sequence: CASSLFGGLPGNTQYF. The DNA for the CDR3 is TGTGCCAGCAGCTTATTCGGGGGACTCCCGGGGAATACGCAGTATTTT. Full variable domain (outside the CDR3, taken from reference TRBV11-2 and TRBJ2-3): EAGVAQSPRYKIIEKRQSVAFWCNPISGHATLYWYQQILGQGPKLLIQFQNNGVVDDSQLPKDRFSAERLKGVDSTLKIQPAKLEDSAVYLCASSLFGGLPGNTQYFGPGTRLTVL.

This clonotype appeared a few times. V is TRBV12-3 or TRBV12-4 and J is TRBJ1-5; the D is unclear. CDR3 size: 14 residues. V was shortened by 6 bases and J by 6 bases, with 15 bases between the two germline ends. The CDR3 sequence is CASSQEGSLQPQHF. As DNA, the CDR3 is TGTGCCAGCAGCCAGGAGGGTTCGCTTCAGCCCCAGCATTTT.

The DNA of the CDR3 is TGCAGTGCTAGATTTTCCGACCCACAAAATACGCAGTATTTT. It translates to CSARFSDPQNTQYF. The V and J genes are TRBV20-1 and TRBJ2-3; D unresolved. Between the trimmed V and J ends, which lost 2 bases and 7 bases, there was a span of 16 bases. Germline V gene lookup returns CDR1 DFQATT and CDR2 SNEGSKA (reference sequence). This CDR3 comprises 14 residues.

The sample holds one count of this clonotype. V usage is TRBV5-1 and J usage is TRBJ2-2, with D unresolved. The CDR3 loop spans 17 amino acids. V was cut by 1 base and J by 6 bases, with 19 bases left in between. Germline CDR1 SGHRS, CDR2 YFSETQ. The CDR3 DNA follows: TGCGCCAGCAGCTTGATGGTTTCCCAAATGGACGCCGGGGAGCTGTTTTTT. Translated, it gives CASSLMVSQMDAGELFF.

This clonotype occurred a few times. This chain links TRBV29-1 with TRBJ2-1; TRBD2 aligns across 8 bases. Germline values: CDR1 SQVTM, CDR2 ANQGSEA. The CDR3 contains 13 residues. Germline trimming cut 6 bases from V and 1 base from J; bases unmatched to any gene: 2. The CDR3 loop reads CSVSGSSYNEQFF. CDR3 DNA sequence: TGCAGCGTCAGCGGGAGTTCCTACAATGAGCAGTTCTTC.

Only a few counts were recorded for this clonotype. The J gene is TRBJ2-1, the V gene TRBV7-9; no reliable D call. The length of the CDR3 is 14 residues. V lost 2 bases to trimming and J lost 3 bases, with 8 bases between them. Germline CDR1 and CDR2: SEHNR and FQNEAQ (reference sequence). The CDR3: CASSLSNFYNEQFF. In DNA, the CDR3 is TGTGCCAGCAGCTTATCTAACTTCTACAATGAGCAGTTCTTC.

This clonotype was observed a handful of times. V gene TRBV15 combines with J gene TRBJ2-1; D might be TRBD1 or TRBD2, each matching 5 bases. The CDR3 has 17 residues. Trimming removed 0 bases from V and 12 bases from J, with 24 bases in between. Per germline, CDR1 LNHNV and CDR2 YYDKDF (reference sequence). The CDR3: CATSREGVGKAYSGQFF. DNA for the CDR3: TGTGCCACCAGCAGAGAGGGGGTCGGGAAAGCTTATTCTGGGCAGTTCTTC.

V gene TRBV3-1 combines with J gene TRBJ1-1; D remains unclear. This CDR3 has 15 amino acids. V was shortened by 0 bases and J by 1 base, with 9 bases between the two germline ends. Germline loops: CDR1 LGHDT, CDR2 YNNKEL (reference sequence). The CDR3 DNA is TGTGCCAGCAGCCAAGACGCGGCGGGGAACACTGAAGCTTTCTTT. This sequence encodes CASSQDAAGNTEAFF.

This clonotype was counted between two and nine times. The V gene is TRBV28, the J gene TRBJ2-2; D is perhaps TRBD2 (6 bases). Trimming removed 2 bases from V and 3 bases from J, with 13 bases in between. The CDR3 extends over 16 amino acids. CDR1 MDHEN and CDR2 SYDVKM come from the germline V gene. CDR3 sequence (DNA): TGTGCCAGCAGTTTACGATGGAGGGAGGACACCGGGGAGCTGTTTTTT. Its translation: CASSLRWREDTGELFF.

This clonotype was recorded many times. For the CDR3, the DNA is TGTGCCAGCAGCCCGACAGGGTTCGGTGGCTACACCTTC. Protein product: CASSPTGFGGYTF. The gene calls are TRBV12-3 or TRBV12-4 and TRBJ1-2, with 7 bases lining up with TRBD1. The CDR3 length is 13 residues. V shed 6 bases, J shed 7 bases, and the junction held 8 bases outside the gene matches.

The V call is TRBV7-9, the J call TRBJ2-1; 8 bases map to TRBD2. The CDR3 totals 15 residues. Germline assignment: CDR1 SEHNR and CDR2 FQNEAQ (reference sequence). With V trimmed by 5 bases and J by 4 bases, 7 bases remained unmatched. The CDR3 is CASSLSGSRYNEQFF. CDR3 nucleotide sequence: TGTGCCAGCAGCCTCAGCGGGAGCAGGTACAATGAGCAGTTCTTC.